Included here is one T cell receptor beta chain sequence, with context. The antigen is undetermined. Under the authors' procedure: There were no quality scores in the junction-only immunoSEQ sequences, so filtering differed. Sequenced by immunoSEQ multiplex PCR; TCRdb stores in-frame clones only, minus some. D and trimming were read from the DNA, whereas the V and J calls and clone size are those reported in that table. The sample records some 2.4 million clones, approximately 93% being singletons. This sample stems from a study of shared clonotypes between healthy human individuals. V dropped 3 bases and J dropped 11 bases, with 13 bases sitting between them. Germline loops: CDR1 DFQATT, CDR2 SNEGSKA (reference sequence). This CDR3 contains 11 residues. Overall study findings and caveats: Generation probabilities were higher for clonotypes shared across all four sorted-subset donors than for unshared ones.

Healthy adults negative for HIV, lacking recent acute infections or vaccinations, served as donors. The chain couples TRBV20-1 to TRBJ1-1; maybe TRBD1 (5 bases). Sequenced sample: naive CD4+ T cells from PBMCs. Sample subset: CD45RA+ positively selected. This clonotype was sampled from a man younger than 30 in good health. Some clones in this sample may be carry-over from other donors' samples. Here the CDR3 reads CSARMGGEAFF. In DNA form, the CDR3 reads TGCAGTGCTAGGATGGGAGGGGAGGCTTTCTTT.